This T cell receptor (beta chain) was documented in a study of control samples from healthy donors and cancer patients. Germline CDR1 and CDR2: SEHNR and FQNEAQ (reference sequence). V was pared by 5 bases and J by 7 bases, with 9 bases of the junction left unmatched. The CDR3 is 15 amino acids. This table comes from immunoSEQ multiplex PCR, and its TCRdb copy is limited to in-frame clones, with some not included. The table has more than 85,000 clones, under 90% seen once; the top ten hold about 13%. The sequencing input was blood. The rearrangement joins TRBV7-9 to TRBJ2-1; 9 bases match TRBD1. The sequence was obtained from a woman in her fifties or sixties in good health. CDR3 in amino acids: CASSPIGTGQNEQFF. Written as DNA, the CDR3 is TGTGCCAGCAGCCCAATCGGGACAGGGCAGAATGAGCAGTTCTTC. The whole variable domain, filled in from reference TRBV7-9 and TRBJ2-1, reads DTGVSQNPRHKITKRGQNVTFRCDPISEHNRLYWYRQTLGQGPEFLTYFQNEAQLEKSRLLSDRFSAERPKGSFSTLEIQRTEQGDSAMYLCASSPIGTGQNEQFFGPGTRLTVL.